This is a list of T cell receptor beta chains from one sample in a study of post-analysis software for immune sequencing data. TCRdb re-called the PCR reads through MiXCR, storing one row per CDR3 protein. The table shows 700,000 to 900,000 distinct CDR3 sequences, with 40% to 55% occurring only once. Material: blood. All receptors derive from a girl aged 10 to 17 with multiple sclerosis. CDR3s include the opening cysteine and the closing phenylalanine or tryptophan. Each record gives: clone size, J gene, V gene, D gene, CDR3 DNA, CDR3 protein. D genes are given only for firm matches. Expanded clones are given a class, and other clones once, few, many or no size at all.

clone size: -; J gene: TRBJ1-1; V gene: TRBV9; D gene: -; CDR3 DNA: TGTGCCAGCAGCAGCCCAGCGAACACTGAAGCTTTCTTT; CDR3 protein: CASSSPANTEAFF
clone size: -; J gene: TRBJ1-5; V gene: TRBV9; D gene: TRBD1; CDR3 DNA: TGTGCCAGCAGCGTGATATTGGACAGGGTTGAGCCCCAGCATTTT; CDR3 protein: CASSVILDRVEPQHF
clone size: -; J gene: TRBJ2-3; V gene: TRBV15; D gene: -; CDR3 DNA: TGTGCCACCAGCAGAGAACTGACTAGCACAGATACGCAGTATTTT; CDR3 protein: CATSRELTSTDTQYF
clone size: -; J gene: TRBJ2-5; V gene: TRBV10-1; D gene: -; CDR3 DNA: TGCGCCAGCAGTGAGTCTTCACGCCGGGAGCAGTACTTC; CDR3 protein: CASSESSRREQYF
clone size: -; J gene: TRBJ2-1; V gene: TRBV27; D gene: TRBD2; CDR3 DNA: TGTGCCAGCAGTTTTATTAGCGGGGGCTGGAGCTCCTACAATGAGCAGTTCTTC; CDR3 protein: CASSFISGGWSSYNEQFF
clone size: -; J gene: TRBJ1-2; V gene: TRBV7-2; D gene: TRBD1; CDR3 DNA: TGTGCCAGCAGCTTAGCAGGGGGCCTCTATGGCTACACCTTC; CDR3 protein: CASSLAGGLYGYTF
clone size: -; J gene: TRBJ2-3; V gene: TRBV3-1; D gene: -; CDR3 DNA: TGTGCCAGCAGCCAAATCGGCTTAGCTTATACGCAGTATTTT; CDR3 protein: CASSQIGLAYTQYF
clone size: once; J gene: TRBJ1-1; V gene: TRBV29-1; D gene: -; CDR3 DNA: TGCAGCGTTGAAGATTCCGGGGACGGAGGGGCTTTCTTT; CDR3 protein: CSVEDSGDGGAFF
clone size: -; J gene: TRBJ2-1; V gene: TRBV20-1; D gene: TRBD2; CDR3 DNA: TGCAGTGCTAGGACGGGACTAGCGGCTCCCCATGAGCAGTTCTTC; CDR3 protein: CSARTGLAAPHEQFF
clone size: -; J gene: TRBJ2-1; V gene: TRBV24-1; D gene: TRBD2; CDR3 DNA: TGTGCCACCAGTGCCCGACCGGGACTAGCGGTAAACAATGAGCAGTTCTTC; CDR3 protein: CATSARPGLAVNNEQFF
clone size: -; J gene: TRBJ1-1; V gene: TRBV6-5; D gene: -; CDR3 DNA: TGTGCCAGCAGACCGACCCGGGGCGGCACTGAAGCTTTCTTT; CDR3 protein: CASRPTRGGTEAFF
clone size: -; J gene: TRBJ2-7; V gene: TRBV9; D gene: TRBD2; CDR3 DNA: TGTGCCAGCAGCGTAGATCAGTCTCCGGGACTAGTGGGAGGCTACGAGCAGTACTTC; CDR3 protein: CASSVDQSPGLVGGYEQYF
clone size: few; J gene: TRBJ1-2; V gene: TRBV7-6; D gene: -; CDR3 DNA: TGTGCCAGCAGCCCCAGAAGGGGCGGAGTTGAGTCGAACTATGGCTACACCTTC; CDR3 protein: CASSPRRGGVESNYGYTF
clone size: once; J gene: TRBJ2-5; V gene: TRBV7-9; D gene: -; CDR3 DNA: TGTGCCAGCAGCTTAGAGGACGGTGCAGAGACCCAGTACTTC; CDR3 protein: CASSLEDGAETQYF
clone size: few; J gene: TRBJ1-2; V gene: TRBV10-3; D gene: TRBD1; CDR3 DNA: TGTGCCATCAGCGGGACAGGGGGCACCTCCCGTAATGGCTACACCTTC; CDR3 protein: CAISGTGGTSRNGYTF
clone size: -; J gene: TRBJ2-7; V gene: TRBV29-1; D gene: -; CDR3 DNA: TGCAGCGTTTGGGGGCGTTACGAGCAGTACTTC; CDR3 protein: CSVWGRYEQYF
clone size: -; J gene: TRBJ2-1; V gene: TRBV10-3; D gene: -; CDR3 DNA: TGTGCCATCAGTGAGGGGCCCGCCAGGGAGCAGTTCTTC; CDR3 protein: CAISEGPAREQFF
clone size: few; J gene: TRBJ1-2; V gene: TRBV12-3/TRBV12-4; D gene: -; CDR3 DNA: TGTGCCAGCAGTTTAGGGACTCAGGGAAACTATGGCTACACCTTC; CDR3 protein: CASSLGTQGNYGYTF
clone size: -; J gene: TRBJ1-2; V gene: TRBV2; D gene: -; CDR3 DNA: TGTGCCAGCAGTCCTATTACGCGGCGTGGCTACACCTTC; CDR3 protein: CASSPITRRGYTF
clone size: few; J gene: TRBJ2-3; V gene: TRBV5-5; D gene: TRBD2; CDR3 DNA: TGTGCCAGCAGAACGCGGCGGGAGGGCCGGGGAGATACGCAGTATTTT; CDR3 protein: CASRTRREGRGDTQYF
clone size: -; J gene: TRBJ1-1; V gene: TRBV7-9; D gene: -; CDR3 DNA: TGTGCCAGCAGCCATGTCCCCGCGAACACTGAAGCTTTCTTT; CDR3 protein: CASSHVPANTEAFF
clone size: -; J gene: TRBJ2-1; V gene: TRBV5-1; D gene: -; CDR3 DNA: TGCGCCAGCAGCTTGCTGGGGGCATCCTACAATGAGCAGTTCTTC; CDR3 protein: CASSLLGASYNEQFF
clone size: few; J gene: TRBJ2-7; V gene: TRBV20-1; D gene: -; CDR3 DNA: TGCAGTGCCCACCACAGGGACTACGAGCAGTACTTC; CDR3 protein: CSAHHRDYEQYF
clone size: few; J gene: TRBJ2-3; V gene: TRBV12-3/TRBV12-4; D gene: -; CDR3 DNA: TGTGCCAGCAGCCCCTTCAGGGAAATGGGGGACAATACGCAGTATTTT; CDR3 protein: CASSPFREMGDNTQYF
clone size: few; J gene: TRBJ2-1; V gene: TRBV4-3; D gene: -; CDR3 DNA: TGCGCCAGCAGCCAAGATCTGGGCGGGTCCTACAATGAGCAGTTCTTC; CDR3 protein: CASSQDLGGSYNEQFF
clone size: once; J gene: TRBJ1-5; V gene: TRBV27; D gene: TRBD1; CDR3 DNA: TGTGCCAGCAGTTTAGCCGGGGACAGTGGGCAGCCCCAGCATTTT; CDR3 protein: CASSLAGDSGQPQHF
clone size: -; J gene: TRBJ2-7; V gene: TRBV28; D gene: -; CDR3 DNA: TGTGCCAGCAGTTTTTCCAAAGACAGTGGCTACGAGCAGTACTTC; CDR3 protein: CASSFSKDSGYEQYF
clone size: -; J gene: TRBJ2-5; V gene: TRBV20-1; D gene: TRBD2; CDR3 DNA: TGCAGTGCTCCTTTGGGACTAGCGGATTATCAAGAGACCCAGTACTTC; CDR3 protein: CSAPLGLADYQETQYF
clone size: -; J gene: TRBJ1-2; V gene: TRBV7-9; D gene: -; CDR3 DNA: TGTGCCAGCAGCCCTGACAGCAGCTTCTATAGCTACACCTTC; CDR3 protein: CASSPDSSFYSYTF
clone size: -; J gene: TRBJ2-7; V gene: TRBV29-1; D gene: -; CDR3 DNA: TGCAGCGTTGCCTGGCAGGGCCACGAGCAGTACTTC; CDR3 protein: CSVAWQGHEQYF
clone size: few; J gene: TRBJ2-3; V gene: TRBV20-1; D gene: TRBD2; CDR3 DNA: TGCAGTGCTACCCCGGCGGGAGTAGGCACAGATACGCAGTATTTT; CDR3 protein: CSATPAGVGTDTQYF
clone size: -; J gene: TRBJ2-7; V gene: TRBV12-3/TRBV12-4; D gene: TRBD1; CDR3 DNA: TGTGCCAGCAGTTTATGGGACAGGGGTTTCTACGAGCAGTACTTC; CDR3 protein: CASSLWDRGFYEQYF
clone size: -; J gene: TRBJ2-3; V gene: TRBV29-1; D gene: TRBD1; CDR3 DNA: TGCAGCGTTCGGACAGGGCTGGCAGATACGCAGTATTTT; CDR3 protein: CSVRTGLADTQYF
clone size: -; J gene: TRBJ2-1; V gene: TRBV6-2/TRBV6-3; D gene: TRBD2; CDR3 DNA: TGTGCCAGCAGTCCGCGTATCGCGGGAGGGCACAATGAGCGGTTCTTC; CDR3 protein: CASSPRIAGGHNERFF
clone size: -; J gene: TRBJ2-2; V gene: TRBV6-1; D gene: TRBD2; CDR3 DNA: TGTGCCAGCAGTCTAGCGGGAGGGAACACCGGGGCGCTGTTTTTT; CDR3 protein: CASSLAGGNTGALFF
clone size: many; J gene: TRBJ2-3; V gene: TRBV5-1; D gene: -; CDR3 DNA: TGCGCCAGCAGCTTGGGAAGTACCACAGATACGCAGTATTTT; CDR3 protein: CASSLGSTTDTQYF
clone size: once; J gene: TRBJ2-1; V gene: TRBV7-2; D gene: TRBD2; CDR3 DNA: TGTGCCAGCAGCTTAGTCTGGGCTAGCGGGAGTGGTGAGCAGTTCTTC; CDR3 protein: CASSLVWASGSGEQFF
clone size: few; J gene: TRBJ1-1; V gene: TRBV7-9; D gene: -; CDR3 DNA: TGTGCCAGCAGCTTAAGGTCGGCCGAAGAAGCTTTCTTT; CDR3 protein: CASSLRSAEEAFF
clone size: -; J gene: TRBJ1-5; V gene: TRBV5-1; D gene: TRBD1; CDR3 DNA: TGCGCCAGCAGCCCGGGACAGGCGAGCGGTCAGCCCCAGCATTTT; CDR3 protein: CASSPGQASGQPQHF
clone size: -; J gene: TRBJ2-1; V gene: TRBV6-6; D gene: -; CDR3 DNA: TGTGCCAGCAGTTCCGTCGGAGGGGGGGGCCCTGAGCAGTTCTTC; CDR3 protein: CASSSVGGGGPEQFF
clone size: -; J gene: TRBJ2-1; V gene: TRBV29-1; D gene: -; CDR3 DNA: TGCAGCGGGACGGGACATTCGGAGTGGTCCTACAATGAGCAGTTCTTC; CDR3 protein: CSGTGHSEWSYNEQFF
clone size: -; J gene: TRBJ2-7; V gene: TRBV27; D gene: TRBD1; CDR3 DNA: TGTGCCAGCAGAGAGACAGGGGAACGAACCCTGGAGCACTACGAGCAGTACTTC; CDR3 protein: CASRETGERTLEHYEQYF
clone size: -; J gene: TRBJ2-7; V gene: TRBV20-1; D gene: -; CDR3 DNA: TGCAGTGCTAGGGACGGTTTGGAGGGGGGCTGGGTATACGAGCAGTACTTC; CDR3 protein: CSARDGLEGGWVYEQYF
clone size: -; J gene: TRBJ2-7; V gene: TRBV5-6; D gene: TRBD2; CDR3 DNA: TGTGCCAGCAGCTTGGCCATAGGAGCGGGAGGGCGTTACGAGCAGTACTTC; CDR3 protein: CASSLAIGAGGRYEQYF
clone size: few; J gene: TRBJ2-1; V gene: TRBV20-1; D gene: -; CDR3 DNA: TGCAGTGCTAGAGAACTCGACAGGTTGGTGGAATTCAATGAGCAGTTCTTC; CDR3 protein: CSARELDRLVEFNEQFF
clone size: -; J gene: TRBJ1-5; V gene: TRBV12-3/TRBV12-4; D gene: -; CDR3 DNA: TGTGCCAGCTCTGACAGCCTATATAATCAGCCCCAGCATTTT; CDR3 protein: CASSDSLYNQPQHF
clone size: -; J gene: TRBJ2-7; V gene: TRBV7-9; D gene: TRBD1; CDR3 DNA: TGTGCCAGCGCGGGCGGCCGGACAGGGCCCGAGCAGTACTTC; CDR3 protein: CASAGGRTGPEQYF
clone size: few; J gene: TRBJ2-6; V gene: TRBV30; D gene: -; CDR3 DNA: TGTGCCTTTTCAGCAACTGGGGCCAACGTCCTGACTTTC; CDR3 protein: CAFSATGANVLTF
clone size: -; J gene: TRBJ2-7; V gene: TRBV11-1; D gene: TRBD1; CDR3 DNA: TGTGCCAGCAGCTCCAGGGGGTCGGGAAGCTCCTACGAGCAGTACTTC; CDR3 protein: CASSSRGSGSSYEQYF
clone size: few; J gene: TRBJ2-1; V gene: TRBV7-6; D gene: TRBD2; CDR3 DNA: TGTGCCAGCAGCTACTTAGCGGGAGGGATCGATGAGCAGTTCTTC; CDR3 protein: CASSYLAGGIDEQFF
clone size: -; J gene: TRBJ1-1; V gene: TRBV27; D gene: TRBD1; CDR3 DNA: TGTGCCAGCAGTCCGATCCGGGACAGGGGCACTGAAGCTTTCTTT; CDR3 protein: CASSPIRDRGTEAFF
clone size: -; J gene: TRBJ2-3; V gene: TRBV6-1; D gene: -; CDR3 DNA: TGTGCCAGCAGTGCCAGTACTAGCACAGATACGCAGTATTTT; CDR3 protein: CASSASTSTDTQYF
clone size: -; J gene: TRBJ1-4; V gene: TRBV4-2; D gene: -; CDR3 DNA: TGTGCCAGCAGCTCTCGGACTAGCGGGGGAGGGGAAAAACTGTTTTTT; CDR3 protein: CASSSRTSGGGEKLFF
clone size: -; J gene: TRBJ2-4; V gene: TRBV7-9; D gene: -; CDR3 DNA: TGTGCCAGCAGCGGATGGGACAGCCTAGCGGGCAAAAACATTCAGTACTTC; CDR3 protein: CASSGWDSLAGKNIQYF
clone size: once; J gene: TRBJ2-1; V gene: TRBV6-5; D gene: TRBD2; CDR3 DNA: TGTGCCAGCAGCACCCTAGCGGGAGGTTACAATGAGCAGTTCTTC; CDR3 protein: CASSTLAGGYNEQFF
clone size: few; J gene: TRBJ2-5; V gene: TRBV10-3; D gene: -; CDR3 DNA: TGTGCCATCAGCACCCTTCTAGAGACCCGAGAGGCCCAGTACTTC; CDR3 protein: CAISTLLETREAQYF
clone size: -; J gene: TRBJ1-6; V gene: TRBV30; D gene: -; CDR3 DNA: TGTGCCTGGAGTGTTGGTAGGGGGAATAATTCACCCCTCCACTTT; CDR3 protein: CAWSVGRGNNSPLHF